The sequence of this T cell receptor beta chain was determined in a study of post-analysis software for immune sequencing data. Overall study findings and caveats: F-measure co-clustering was strong for batch-matched samples. A few TRBV segments appeared more often in patients than in controls, and TRBV5-6, TRBV5-1 and TRBV20-1 were among these.

Concerning this clonotype itself: The antigen remains unidentified.

The germline V and J ends were trimmed by 6 bases and 3 bases, with 11 bases remaining between them. CDR1 is LGHDT and CDR2 is YNNKEL in the germline V gene (reference sequence). The CDR3 sequence is 13 residues long. Presence of unique molecular identifiers characterized the TCR beta cDNA libraries. Input of roughly 0.9 to 11 million T cells yielded roughly 0.5 million cDNA molecules. One entry per CDR3 protein results from TCRdb running MiXCR on the PCR reads. The table includes more than 450,000 distinct CDR3 sequences, around a third detected once. This chain links TRBV3-1 with TRBJ1-2, with D unclear. Sequenced input: blood. This TCR was sampled from a girl aged 2-17 years with multiple sclerosis. The CDR3 is CASRGVLDYGYTF. The CDR3 coding sequence is TGTGCCAGCAGGGGTGTCCTTGACTATGGCTACACCTTC.